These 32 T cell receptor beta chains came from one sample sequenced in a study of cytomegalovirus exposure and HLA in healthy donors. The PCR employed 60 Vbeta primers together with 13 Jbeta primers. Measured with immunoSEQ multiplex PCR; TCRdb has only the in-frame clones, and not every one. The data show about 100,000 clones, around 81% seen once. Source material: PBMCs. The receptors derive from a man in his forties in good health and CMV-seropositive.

The CDR3 is CASSLDRTGNSPLHF. Written as DNA, the CDR3 is TGCGCCAGCAGCTTGGATAGGACGGGGAATTCACCCCTCCACTTT. The chain is built from TRBV5-1 and TRBJ1-6; D call uncertain. This CDR3 has 15 residues. In germline, CDR1 is SGHRS, CDR2 YFSETQ. Trimming removed 0 bases from V and 7 bases from J, with 11 bases in between.

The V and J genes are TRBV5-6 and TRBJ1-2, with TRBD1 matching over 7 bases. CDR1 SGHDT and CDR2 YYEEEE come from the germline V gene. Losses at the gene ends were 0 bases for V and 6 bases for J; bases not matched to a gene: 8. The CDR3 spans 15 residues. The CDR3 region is CASSLGLDRSNGYTF. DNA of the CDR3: TGTGCCAGCAGCTTGGGGTTGGACAGGTCGAATGGCTACACCTTC.

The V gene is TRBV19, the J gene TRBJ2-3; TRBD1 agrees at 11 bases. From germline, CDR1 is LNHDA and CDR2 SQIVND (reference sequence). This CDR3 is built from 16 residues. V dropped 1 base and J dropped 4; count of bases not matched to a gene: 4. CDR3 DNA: TGTGCCAGTAGTATAGGAGGACAGGGGGCCGCAGATACGCAGTATTTT. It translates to CASSIGGQGAADTQYF.

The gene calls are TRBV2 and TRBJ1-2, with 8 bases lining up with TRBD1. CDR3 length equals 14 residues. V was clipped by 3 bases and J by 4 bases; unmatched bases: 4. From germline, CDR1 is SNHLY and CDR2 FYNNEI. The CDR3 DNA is TGTGCCAGCAGTGAGGGCAGGGGGCTCTATGGCTACACCTTC. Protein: CASSEGRGLYGYTF.

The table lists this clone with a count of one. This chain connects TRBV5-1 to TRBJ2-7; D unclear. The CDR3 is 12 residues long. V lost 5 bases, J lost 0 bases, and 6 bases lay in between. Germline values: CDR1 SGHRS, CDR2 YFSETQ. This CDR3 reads CASRAGSYEQYF. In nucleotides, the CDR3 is TGCGCCAGCAGGGCAGGCTCCTACGAGCAGTACTTC.

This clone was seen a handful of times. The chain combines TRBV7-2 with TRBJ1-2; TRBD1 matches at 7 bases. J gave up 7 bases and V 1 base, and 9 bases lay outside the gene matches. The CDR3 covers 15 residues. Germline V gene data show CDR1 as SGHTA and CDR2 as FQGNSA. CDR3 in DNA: TGTGCCAGCAGCTTAGGGGCGGGAGGGGGCATTGGCTACACCTTC. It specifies CASSLGAGGGIGYTF.

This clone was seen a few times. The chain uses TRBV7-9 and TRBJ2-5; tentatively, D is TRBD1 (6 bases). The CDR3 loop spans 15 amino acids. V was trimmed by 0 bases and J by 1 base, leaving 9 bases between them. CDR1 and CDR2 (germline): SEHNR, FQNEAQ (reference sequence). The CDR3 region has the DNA TGTGCCAGCAGCTTAGCAAACAGGGCCCAAGAGACCCAGTACTTC. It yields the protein CASSLANRAQETQYF.

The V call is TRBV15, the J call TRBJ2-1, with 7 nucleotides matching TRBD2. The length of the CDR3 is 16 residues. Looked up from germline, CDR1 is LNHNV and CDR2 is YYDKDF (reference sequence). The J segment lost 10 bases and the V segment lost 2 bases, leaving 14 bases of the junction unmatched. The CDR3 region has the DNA TGTGCCACCAGCAGAAGGGGTTATGGAGTAGCGGGCGAGCAGTTCTTC. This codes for CATSRRGYGVAGEQFF.

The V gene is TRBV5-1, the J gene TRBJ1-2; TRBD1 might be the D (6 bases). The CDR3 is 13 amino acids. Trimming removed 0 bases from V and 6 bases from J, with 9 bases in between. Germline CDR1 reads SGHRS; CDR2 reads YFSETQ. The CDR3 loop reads CASSLGQADGYTF. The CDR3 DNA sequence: TGCGCCAGCAGCTTGGGACAGGCAGATGGCTACACCTTC.

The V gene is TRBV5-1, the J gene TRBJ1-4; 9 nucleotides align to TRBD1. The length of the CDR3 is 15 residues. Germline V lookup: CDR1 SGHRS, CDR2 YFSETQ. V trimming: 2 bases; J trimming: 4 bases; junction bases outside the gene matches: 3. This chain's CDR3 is CASSLGTGSNEKLFF. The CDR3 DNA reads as TGCGCCAGCAGCTTAGGGACAGGGAGTAATGAAAAACTGTTTTTT.

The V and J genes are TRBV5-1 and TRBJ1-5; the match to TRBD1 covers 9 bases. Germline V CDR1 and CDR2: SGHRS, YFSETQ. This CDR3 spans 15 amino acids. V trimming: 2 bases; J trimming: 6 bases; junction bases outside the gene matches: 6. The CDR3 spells CASSFGTGNSQPQHF. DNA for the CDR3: TGCGCCAGCAGCTTCGGGACAGGGAACAGTCAGCCCCAGCATTTT.

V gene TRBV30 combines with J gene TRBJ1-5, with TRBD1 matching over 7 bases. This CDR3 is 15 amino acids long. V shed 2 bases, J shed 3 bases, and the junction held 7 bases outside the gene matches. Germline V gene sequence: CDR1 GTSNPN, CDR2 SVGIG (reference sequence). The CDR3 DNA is TGTGCCTGGAGTACCCGACAGGGATTCAATCAGCCCCAGCATTTT. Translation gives CAWSTRQGFNQPQHF.

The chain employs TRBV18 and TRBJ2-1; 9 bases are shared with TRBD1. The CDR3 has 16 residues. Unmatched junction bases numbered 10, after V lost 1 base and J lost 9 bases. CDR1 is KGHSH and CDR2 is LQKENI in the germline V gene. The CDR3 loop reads CASSPRGQGGIGEQFF. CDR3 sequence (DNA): TGTGCCAGCTCACCACGGGGACAGGGCGGGATCGGTGAGCAGTTCTTC.

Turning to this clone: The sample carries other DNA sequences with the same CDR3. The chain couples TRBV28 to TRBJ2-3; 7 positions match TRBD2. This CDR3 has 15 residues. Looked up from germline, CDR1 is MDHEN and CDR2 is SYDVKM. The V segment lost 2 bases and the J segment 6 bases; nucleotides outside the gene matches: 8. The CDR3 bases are TGTGCCAGCAGTTTAGGCGGGAGTAGAACGGATACGCAGTATTTT. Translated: CASSLGGSRTDTQYF.

As DNA, the CDR3 is TGTGCCAGCAGCCAAGTTCAGTCTTCACCCCTCCACTTT. It translates to CASSQVQSSPLHF. The chain is built from TRBV14 and TRBJ1-6, with no clear D. Germline V gives CDR1 SGHDN, CDR2 FVKESK. Trimming removed 1 base from V and 9 bases from J, with 7 bases in between. The CDR3 covers 13 residues.

CDR3 DNA: TGTGCCAGCAGTCTGGTAAAGGACAAATACTCCTACGAGCAGTACTTC. Amino acid sequence: CASSLVKDKYSYEQYF. This chain links TRBV28 with TRBJ2-7, with D possibly matching TRBD1 (5 bases). Trimming shortened V by 5 bases and J by 0 bases, and 17 bases separated the two germline ends. This CDR3 has 16 residues. Germline V gene lookup returns CDR1 MDHEN and CDR2 SYDVKM.

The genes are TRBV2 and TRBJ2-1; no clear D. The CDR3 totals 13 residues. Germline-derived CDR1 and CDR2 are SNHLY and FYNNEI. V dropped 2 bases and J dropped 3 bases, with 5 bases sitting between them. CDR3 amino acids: CASSESIYNEQFF. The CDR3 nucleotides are TGTGCCAGCAGTGAATCCATCTACAATGAGCAGTTCTTC.

The CDR3 protein is CASSYLGANTEAFF. The CDR3, as DNA: TGTGCCAGCAGTTACTTAGGAGCGAACACTGAAGCTTTCTTT. The V call is TRBV6-5, the J call TRBJ1-1, with D hard to call. The V and J ends lost 1 base and 1 base respectively, with 7 bases between them. The CDR3 length is 14 residues. Per the germline V gene, CDR1 is MNHEY and CDR2 is SVGAGI.

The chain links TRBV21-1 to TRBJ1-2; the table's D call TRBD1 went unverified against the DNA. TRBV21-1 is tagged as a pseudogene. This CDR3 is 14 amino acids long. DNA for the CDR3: TGTGCCAGCAGCAGGACAGGGGGCCCCTATGGCTACACCTTC. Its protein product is CASSRTGGPYGYTF.

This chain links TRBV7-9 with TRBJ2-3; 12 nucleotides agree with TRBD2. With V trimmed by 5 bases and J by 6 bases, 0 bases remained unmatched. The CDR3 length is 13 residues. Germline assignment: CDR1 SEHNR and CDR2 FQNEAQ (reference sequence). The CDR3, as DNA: TGTGCCAGCAGCGGACTAGCGGGGGATACGCAGTATTTT. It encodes CASSGLAGDTQYF.

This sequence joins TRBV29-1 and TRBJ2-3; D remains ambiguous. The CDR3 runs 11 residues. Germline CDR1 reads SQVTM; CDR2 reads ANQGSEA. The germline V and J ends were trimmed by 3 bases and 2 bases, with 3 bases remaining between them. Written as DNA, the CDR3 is TGCAGCGTTGATAACACAGATACGCAGTATTTT. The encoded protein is CSVDNTDTQYF.

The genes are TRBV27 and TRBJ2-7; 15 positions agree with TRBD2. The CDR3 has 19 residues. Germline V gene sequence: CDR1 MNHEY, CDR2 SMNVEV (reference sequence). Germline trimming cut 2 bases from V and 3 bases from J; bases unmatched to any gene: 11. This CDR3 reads CASSLRGTSGGRSFYEQYF. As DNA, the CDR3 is TGTGCCAGCAGTTTAAGGGGGACTAGCGGGGGGCGATCATTCTACGAGCAGTACTTC.

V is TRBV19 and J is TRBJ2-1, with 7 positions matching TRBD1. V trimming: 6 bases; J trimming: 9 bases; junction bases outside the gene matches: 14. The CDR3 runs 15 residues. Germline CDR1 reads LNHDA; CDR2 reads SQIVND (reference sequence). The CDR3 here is CASRAGTVIKSEQFF. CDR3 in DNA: TGTGCCAGTAGGGCCGGGACAGTGATTAAAAGTGAGCAGTTCTTC.

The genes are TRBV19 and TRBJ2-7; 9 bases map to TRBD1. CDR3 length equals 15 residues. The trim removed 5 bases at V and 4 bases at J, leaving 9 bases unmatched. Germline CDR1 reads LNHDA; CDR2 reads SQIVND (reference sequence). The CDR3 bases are TGTGCCAGTAGTCTGGTGACAGGGGGTTCGTACGAGCAGTACTTC. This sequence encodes CASSLVTGGSYEQYF.

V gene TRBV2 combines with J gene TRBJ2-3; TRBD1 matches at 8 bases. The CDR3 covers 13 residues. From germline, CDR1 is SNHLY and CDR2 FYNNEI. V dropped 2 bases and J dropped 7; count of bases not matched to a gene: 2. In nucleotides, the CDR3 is TGTGCCAGCAGTGAAAGGACAGGGAATACGCAGTATTTT. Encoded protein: CASSERTGNTQYF.

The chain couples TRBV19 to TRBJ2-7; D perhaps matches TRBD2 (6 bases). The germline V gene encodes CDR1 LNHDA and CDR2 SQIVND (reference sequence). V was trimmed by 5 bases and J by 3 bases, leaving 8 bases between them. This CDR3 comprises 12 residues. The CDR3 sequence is CASSQEGYEQYF. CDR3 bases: TGTGCCAGTAGTCAGGAGGGCTACGAGCAGTACTTC.

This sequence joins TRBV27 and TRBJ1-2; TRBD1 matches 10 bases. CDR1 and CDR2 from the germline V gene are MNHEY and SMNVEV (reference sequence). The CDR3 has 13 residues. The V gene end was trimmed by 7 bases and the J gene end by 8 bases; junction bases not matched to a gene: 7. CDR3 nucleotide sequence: TGTGCCAGCACCACCCGACAGGGGGCCGGCTACACCTTC. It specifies CASTTRQGAGYTF.

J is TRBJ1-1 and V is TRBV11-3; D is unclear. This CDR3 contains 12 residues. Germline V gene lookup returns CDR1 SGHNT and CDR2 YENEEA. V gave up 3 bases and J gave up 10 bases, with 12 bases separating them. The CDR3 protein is CASSLGGRRAFF. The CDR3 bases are TGTGCCAGCAGCTTGGGCGGGCGCCGAGCTTTCTTT.

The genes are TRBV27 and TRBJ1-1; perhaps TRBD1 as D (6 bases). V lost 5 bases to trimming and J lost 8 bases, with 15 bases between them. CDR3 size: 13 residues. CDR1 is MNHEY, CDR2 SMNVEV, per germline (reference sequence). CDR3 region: CASSTRGGTEAFF. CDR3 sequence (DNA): TGTGCCAGCAGTACCAGAGGGGGTACCGAAGCTTTCTTT.

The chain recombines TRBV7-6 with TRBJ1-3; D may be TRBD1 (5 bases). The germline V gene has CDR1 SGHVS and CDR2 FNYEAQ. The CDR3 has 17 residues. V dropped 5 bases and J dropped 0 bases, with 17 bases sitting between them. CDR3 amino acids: CASSPLVGEGSGNTIYF. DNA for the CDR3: TGTGCCAGCAGCCCTCTAGTGGGGGAGGGCTCTGGAAACACCATATATTTT.

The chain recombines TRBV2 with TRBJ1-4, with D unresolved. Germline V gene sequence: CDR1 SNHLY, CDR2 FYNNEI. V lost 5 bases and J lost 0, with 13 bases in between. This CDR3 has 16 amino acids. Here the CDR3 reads CASSSFGSATNEKLFF. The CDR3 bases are TGTGCCAGCAGTTCCTTCGGGTCAGCAACTAATGAAAAACTGTTTTTT. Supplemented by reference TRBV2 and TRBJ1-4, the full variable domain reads EPEVTQTPSHQVTQMGQEVILRCVPISNHLYFYWYRQILGQKVEFLVSFYNNEISEKSEIFDDQFSVERPDGSNFTLKIRSTKLEDSAMYFCASSSFGSATNEKLFFGSGTQLSVL.

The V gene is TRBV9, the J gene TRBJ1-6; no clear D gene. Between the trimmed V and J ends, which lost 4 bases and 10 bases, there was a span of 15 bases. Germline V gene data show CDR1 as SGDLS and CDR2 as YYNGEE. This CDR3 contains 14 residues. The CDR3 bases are TGTGCCAGCAGCCAGGAGGGCTACCGCTCACCCCTCCACTTT. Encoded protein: CASSQEGYRSPLHF.